These 18 T cell receptor beta chains share one sample of origin, sequenced in a study of regulatory and conventional T cells in RAG deficiency. Libraries were prepared by immunoSEQ multiplex PCR; TCRdb keeps only in-frame clonotypes and omits some of them. The sample yields fewer than 30,000 clones, roughly 96% seen once. Genomic DNA came from blood conventional CD4+ T cells gated CD25-low CD127-high. Another study also made use of these data, one on regulatory T cells. As that report states: The primer mix had 52 TRBV and 13 TRBJ primers.

Material: CD25- CD4+ T cells sorted from blood. These receptors came from a human donor in good health.

This chain joins TRBV20-1 and TRBJ1-2; D might be TRBD1 (6 bases). Between the trimmed V and J ends, which lost 5 bases and 8 bases, there was a span of 12 bases. This CDR3 has 11 residues. CDR1 DFQATT and CDR2 SNEGSKA come from the germline V gene (reference sequence). The CDR3 loop is CSAGGGRGYTF. DNA for the CDR3: TGCAGTGCTGGCGGGGGGCGAGGCTACACCTTC.

The CDR3 coding sequence is TGTGCCAGTATGAAGACAGGGATCAACTATGGCTACACCTTC. As protein: CASMKTGINYGYTF. The chain is built from TRBV19 and TRBJ1-2; 7 bases line up with TRBD1. After removal of 7 bases from V and 2 bases from J, the junction contained 7 bases not matched to a gene. The CDR3 is 14 amino acids. Looked up from germline, CDR1 is LNHDA and CDR2 is SQIVND (reference sequence).

The V call is TRBV5-6, the J call TRBJ2-7; D is possibly TRBD1 (6 bases). The CDR3 length is 13 residues. Germline-derived CDR1 and CDR2 are SGHDT and YYEEEE. Trimming removed 0 bases from V and 4 bases from J, with 8 bases in between. The CDR3 DNA sequence: TGTGCCAGCAGCTTGGACAGGGTATACGAGCAGTACTTC. It is translated as CASSLDRVYEQYF.

CDR3 loop: CASVLLGTARGETQYF. CDR3 DNA sequence: TGTGCCAGCGTACTACTAGGGACGGCTAGGGGGGAGACCCAGTACTTC. The chain carries TRBV7-9 and TRBJ2-5; the D gene is possibly TRBD1 (6 bases). This CDR3 region has 16 residues. V gave up 8 bases and J gave up 5 bases, with 24 bases separating them. CDR1 and CDR2 from the germline V gene are SEHNR and FQNEAQ (reference sequence). Looking up the rest from reference TRBV7-9 and TRBJ2-5 gives the full variable domain: DTGVSQNPRHKITKRGQNVTFRCDPISEHNRLYWYRQTLGQGPEFLTYFQNEAQLEKSRLLSDRFSAERPKGSFSTLEIQRTEQGDSAMYLCASVLLGTARGETQYFGPGTRLLVL.

The chain combines TRBV5-6 with TRBJ1-2, with 7 positions matching TRBD1. The CDR3 sequence is 16 residues long. The V gene end was trimmed by 4 bases and the J gene end by 6 bases; junction bases not matched to a gene: 15. The germline CDR1 and CDR2 sequences are SGHDT and YYEEEE. CDR3 nucleotide sequence: TGTGCCAGCAGCCCTAGTAGGGGGCAGAGTGTACATGGCTACACCTTC. It encodes CASSPSRGQSVHGYTF.

The chain employs TRBV11-2 and TRBJ2-7, with D tentatively TRBD1 (7 bases). CDR3 length: 16 residues. Deletions cut 2 bases from V and 7 bases from J, with 21 bases between. The germline V gene has CDR1 SGHAT and CDR2 FQNNGV. The CDR3 sequence: CASSLHTGTVGGEQYF. The CDR3 bases are TGTGCCAGCAGCTTACACACCGGGACAGTAGGGGGGGAGCAGTACTTC. Together with reference TRBV11-2 and TRBJ2-7, the CDR3 gives the full variable domain: EAGVAQSPRYKIIEKRQSVAFWCNPISGHATLYWYQQILGQGPKLLIQFQNNGVVDDSQLPKDRFSAERLKGVDSTLKIQPAKLEDSAVYLCASSLHTGTVGGEQYFGPGTRLTVT.

The chain employs TRBV27 and TRBJ2-7; D gene ambiguous. CDR3 length: 14 residues. The V gene's germline CDR1 is MNHEY and CDR2 SMNVEV (reference sequence). Trimming removed 8 bases at V and 0 bases at J, with 14 bases between. CDR3 sequence reads: CASLPRLHSYEQYF. CDR3 bases: TGTGCCAGCCTCCCGCGGCTTCACTCCTACGAGCAGTACTTC.

The V gene is TRBV7-9, the J gene TRBJ1-1; D not resolved. This CDR3 is 15 amino acids long. Germline-derived CDR1 and CDR2 are SEHNR and FQNEAQ (reference sequence). The V end was cut by 1 base, the J end by 4 bases, with 13 bases between. The CDR3 coding sequence is TGTGCCAGCAGCTTAGTATCCGACCCTAGCACTGAAGCTTTCTTT. This encodes CASSLVSDPSTEAFF.

This clone has only one observation. The gene calls are TRBV19 and TRBJ1-5; D call uncertain. The germline CDR1 and CDR2 sequences are LNHDA and SQIVND (reference sequence). CDR3 size: 14 residues. V lost 5 bases to trimming and J lost 2 bases, with 10 bases between them. Here the CDR3 reads CASSPSRGNQPQHF. Here the CDR3 DNA reads TGTGCCAGTAGTCCCTCGCGGGGCAATCAGCCCCAGCATTTT.

This sequence joins TRBV6-1 and TRBJ2-5, with TRBD2 as a possible D gene (5 bases). V was cut by 4 bases and J by 3 bases, with 9 bases left in between. The CDR3 length is 13 residues. Germline CDR1 is MNHNS and CDR2 is SASEGT. The CDR3 reads CASSGGPEETQYF. The CDR3 DNA sequence: TGTGCCAGCAGTGGAGGGCCTGAAGAGACCCAGTACTTC.

The V call is TRBV19, the J call TRBJ1-2; TRBD1 is a possible D gene (5 bases). The CDR3 is 13 amino acids. The ends were cut back, 3 bases at V and 4 bases at J, with 9 bases in the middle. From germline, CDR1 is LNHDA and CDR2 SQIVND (reference sequence). DNA of the CDR3: TGTGCCAGTAGTATCCCAGGGATCTATGGCTACACCTTC. Its translation: CASSIPGIYGYTF. Filled out from reference TRBV19 and TRBJ1-2, the complete variable domain reads DGGITQSPKYLFRKEGQNVTLSCEQNLNHDAMYWYRQDPGQGLRLIYYSQIVNDFQKGDIAEGYSVSREKKESFPLTVTSAQKNPTAFYLCASSIPGIYGYTFGSGTRLTVV.

The CDR3 spells CASSVGAGDGYTF. CDR3 bases: TGTGCCAGCAGCGTAGGGGCAGGGGACGGCTACACCTTC. V usage is TRBV9 and J usage is TRBJ1-2; D may be TRBD1 (6 bases). The germline V gene has CDR1 SGDLS and CDR2 YYNGEE. Trimming took 0 bases from V and 8 from J, leaving 11 bases between them. The CDR3 length is 13 residues.

This clone was recorded once. The J gene is TRBJ2-7, the V gene TRBV27; no firm D call. There are 13 residues in the CDR3. The germline V gene has CDR1 MNHEY and CDR2 SMNVEV (reference sequence). V dropped 2 bases and J dropped 0 bases, with 5 bases sitting between them. CDR3 in amino acids: CASSLRGSYEQYF. The CDR3 nucleotides read TGTGCCAGCAGTTTACGAGGCTCCTACGAGCAGTACTTC.

This rearrangement joins TRBV6-5 to TRBJ2-7; possible D gene TRBD1, 5 bases. The CDR3 consists of 14 residues. Germline values: CDR1 MNHEY, CDR2 SVGAGI. V dropped 4 bases and J dropped 2 bases, with 12 bases sitting between them. The CDR3 region is CASSSTGVPYEQYF. CDR3 in DNA: TGTGCCAGCAGTTCTACAGGAGTCCCCTACGAGCAGTACTTC.

The chain links TRBV4-2 to TRBJ1-2; perhaps TRBD1 as D (6 bases). Germline-derived CDR1 and CDR2 are LGHNA and YNFKEQ. With 0 bases removed from V and 3 bases from J, the gap between germline ends came to 11 bases. CDR3 length: 15 amino acids. CDR3 coding DNA: TGTGCCAGCAGCCAAGATTGGGCAGGGGACTATGGCTACACCTTC. Amino acids: CASSQDWAGDYGYTF.

The rearrangement uses TRBV18 and TRBJ2-3; D gene ambiguous. The germline V gene has CDR1 KGHSH and CDR2 LQKENI. This CDR3 spans 15 amino acids. Trimming took off 3 bases at V and 0 bases at J, with 10 bases between the two ends. The CDR3 spells CASSPPAGSTDTQYF. CDR3 nucleotide sequence: TGTGCCAGCTCACCCCCAGCAGGCAGCACAGATACGCAGTATTTT.

The chain joins TRBV9 to TRBJ2-7; D unclear. Trimming took off 2 bases at V and 0 bases at J, with 9 bases between the two ends. CDR3 length: 14 residues. From germline, CDR1 is SGDLS and CDR2 YYNGEE. The DNA for the CDR3 is TGTGCCAGCAGCGTCTCAGGAACCTCCTACGAGCAGTACTTC. It translates to CASSVSGTSYEQYF.

The chain recombines TRBV28 with TRBJ1-6; D not certain. The CDR3 has 12 amino acids. Germline V lookup: CDR1 MDHEN, CDR2 SYDVKM. V was cut by 3 bases and J by 8 bases, with 5 bases left in between. DNA of the CDR3: TGTGCCAGCAGTTTCCGAGATTCACCCCTCCACTTT. It encodes CASSFRDSPLHF.